This T cell receptor (beta chain) was sequenced during a study of blood T cell repertoires in COVID-19. Turning to the study itself: Samples came from the United States, Italy and Spain, spanning acute and convalescent COVID-19. From T cells, B-cell-depleted T cells, or PBMCs came the material, which was cDNA or gDNA.

The CDR3 totals 14 residues. CDR1 and CDR2 from the germline V gene are SGHTA and FQGNSA. Deletions cut 0 bases from V and 6 bases from J, with 9 bases between. This clone has just one count. In the original analysis: The authors estimated nucleated cell counts from reference gene primer amplification. Clones were read by immunoSEQ multiplex PCR, and TCRdb kept only the in-frame ones, dropping some. V, J and clone size are those of that table, while D and trimming were read from the DNA. This table has 150,000 to 200,000 clones, about 88% appearing once. The clonotype comes from a human donor in a cohort sampled during active COVID-19. The material sequenced was peripheral blood. The chain employs TRBV7-2 and TRBJ2-1; no reliable D call. CDR3 nucleotides: TGTGCCAGCAGCTTAGCGATGAGTCCCAATGAGCAGTTCTTC. Translating gives CASSLAMSPNEQFF. The whole variable domain, remainder taken from reference TRBV7-2 and TRBJ2-1, is GAGVSQSPSNKVTEKGKDVELRCDPISGHTALYWYRQSLGQGLEFLIYFQGNSAPDKSGLPSDRFSAERTGGSVSTLTIQRTQQEDSAVYLCASSLAMSPNEQFFGPGTRLTVL.